The present TCR beta chain was sequenced within a study of blood T cell repertoires in COVID-19. In the original analysis: Estimation of nucleated cell counts relied on the amplification of reference gene primers. Some clones are missing from TCRdb's copy, which holds only in-frame ones; the method was immunoSEQ multiplex PCR. V and J calls and clone size are those listed in that table; D and trimming were worked out from the DNA. Counted here are approximately 250,000 clones, around 83% occurring once; the ten biggest clones make up around 2.5%. This CDR3 is built from 17 residues. Per germline, CDR1 SGHAT and CDR2 FQNNGV. The V segment lost 8 bases and the J segment 0 bases; nucleotides outside the gene matches: 10. The count of this clone is one.

The source material was peripheral blood. This sequence originates from a man aged 35 to 55 who had recovered from COVID-19. The chain couples TRBV11-2 to TRBJ2-3, with 11 bases aligning to TRBD2. The CDR3 spells CASGRGLAGGSTDTQYF. In DNA, the CDR3 is TGTGCCAGCGGACGGGGTCTAGCGGGGGGCAGCACAGATACGCAGTATTTT.